A selection of T cell receptor beta chains follows, all from one sample in a study of human T cells and chemical hapten exposure. TCRdb itself ran the RACE reads through MiXCR, one entry per CDR3 protein. Counted here are around 70,000 distinct CDR3 sequences, around 6.5% occurring once; the ten biggest clones make up 3% to 4%. Sequenced input: whole blood. All receptors come from a female donor in good health. Some clones in this sample may be carry-over from other donors' samples. Both conserved end residues are part of each CDR3. Fields, in order: J gene, V gene, D gene, clone size, CDR3 protein, CDR3 DNA. The D gene is left open where the match is weak. Clone size is not always given. Where it is, it says once, few, many or a class for expanded clones.

J gene: TRBJ2-7; V gene: TRBV29-1; D gene: .; clone size: few; CDR3 protein: CSVHLAGEQYF; CDR3 DNA: TGCAGCGTTCACCTTGCCGGCGAGCAGTACTTC
J gene: TRBJ2-6; V gene: TRBV7-2; D gene: .; clone size: .; CDR3 protein: CASSLTWRLSGANVLTF; CDR3 DNA: TGTGCCAGCAGCTTAACTTGGCGCCTCTCTGGGGCCAACGTCCTGACTTTC
J gene: TRBJ2-1; V gene: TRBV5-6; D gene: .; clone size: few; CDR3 protein: CASSLRGASSYNEQFF; CDR3 DNA: TGTGCCAGCAGCTTGCGGGGGGCCAGCTCCTACAATGAGCAGTTCTTC
J gene: TRBJ2-7; V gene: TRBV6-6; D gene: TRBD1; clone size: many; CDR3 protein: CASSGTETGTGFYEQYF; CDR3 DNA: TGTGCCAGCAGTGGCACCGAGACCGGGACAGGGTTCTACGAGCAGTACTTC
J gene: TRBJ1-1; V gene: TRBV12-3/TRBV12-4; D gene: .; clone size: many; CDR3 protein: CASSLSEVATEAFF; CDR3 DNA: TGTGCCAGCAGTTTGTCCGAAGTGGCCACTGAAGCTTTCTTT
J gene: TRBJ2-2; V gene: TRBV15; D gene: TRBD2; clone size: many; CDR3 protein: CATSPYLAGGGTGELFF; CDR3 DNA: TGTGCCACCAGCCCATACCTAGCGGGGGGCGGAACCGGGGAGCTGTTTTTT
J gene: TRBJ2-1; V gene: TRBV12-3/TRBV12-4; D gene: .; clone size: .; CDR3 protein: CASSQLFTSYNEQFF; CDR3 DNA: TGTGCCAGCAGCCAACTATTTACCTCCTACAATGAGCAGTTCTTC
J gene: TRBJ1-5; V gene: TRBV5-5; D gene: TRBD1; clone size: many; CDR3 protein: CASSGGTGPISNQPQHF; CDR3 DNA: TGTGCCAGCAGTGGCGGGACAGGGCCGATCAGCAATCAGCCCCAGCATTTT
J gene: TRBJ1-5; V gene: TRBV4-1; D gene: TRBD1; clone size: .; CDR3 protein: CASSPQDRDGQPQHF; CDR3 DNA: TGCGCCAGCAGCCCACAGGACAGGGACGGTCAGCCCCAGCATTTT
J gene: TRBJ2-1; V gene: TRBV19; D gene: TRBD2; clone size: .; CDR3 protein: CASSISGTAVNEQFF; CDR3 DNA: TGTGCCAGTAGTATTAGCGGGACGGCGGTCAATGAGCAGTTCTTC
J gene: TRBJ2-5; V gene: TRBV2; D gene: TRBD2; clone size: .; CDR3 protein: CASHPSGPRGTQYF; CDR3 DNA: TGTGCCAGCCATCCTAGCGGTCCACGAGGGACCCAGTACTTC
J gene: TRBJ2-1; V gene: TRBV27; D gene: .; clone size: .; CDR3 protein: CASSLRSGVRTQFF; CDR3 DNA: TGTGCCAGCAGTTTACGTTCAGGGGTCAGGACCCAGTTCTTC
J gene: TRBJ2-6; V gene: TRBV5-5; D gene: TRBD1; clone size: few; CDR3 protein: CASSTVDRAGANVLTF; CDR3 DNA: TGTGCCAGCAGTACTGTTGACAGGGCTGGGGCCAACGTCCTGACTTTC
J gene: TRBJ2-3; V gene: TRBV28; D gene: .; clone size: many; CDR3 protein: CASSLRGAHSTDTQYF; CDR3 DNA: TGTGCCAGCAGTTTAAGGGGGGCCCATAGCACAGATACGCAGTATTTT
J gene: TRBJ2-1; V gene: TRBV19; D gene: TRBD1; clone size: many; CDR3 protein: CASTDPGQGASGLNNEQFF; CDR3 DNA: TGTGCCAGTACCGATCCGGGACAGGGGGCGAGCGGGCTGAACAATGAGCAGTTCTTC